The 18 T cell receptor beta chains given below trace back to one sample, sequenced in a study of T cells in Graves' hyperthyroidism and ophthalmopathy. TCR beta CDR3 sequences were amplified from RNA transcripts. TCR CDR3 underwent first-round RT-PCR with the HTBI primer set. Each CDR3 protein is one row after TCRdb ran MiXCR on the multiplex PCR reads. The table has 480,000 or so distinct CDR3 sequences, over 35% seen once; the top ten hold 44%. The source material was peripheral blood or thyroid tissue (not recorded which). Receptors were obtained from an adult woman with Graves' disease, either hyperthyroidism or ophthalmopathy (not recorded which).

This chain links TRBV20-1 with TRBJ1-5, with D possibly being TRBD1 (5 bases). V gave up 4 bases and J gave up 6 bases, with 22 bases separating them. This CDR3 is 16 amino acids long. The germline V gene has CDR1 DFQATT and CDR2 SNEGSKA (reference sequence). The CDR3 DNA reads TGCAGTGCTAACTCCGTGGCCCAGGGAGACGGTCAGCCCCAGCATTTT. Its translation is CSANSVAQGDGQPQHF.

The chain uses TRBV29-1 and TRBJ2-7; 11 nucleotides match TRBD2. Trimming at V came to 6 bases and at J to 6 bases, leaving 10 bases not matched to a gene. The CDR3 loop spans 14 amino acids. The germline gives CDR1 SQVTM, CDR2 ANQGSEA. The CDR3 region is CSVRGLAGRGEQYF. The CDR3 DNA reads TGCAGCGTAAGAGGACTAGCGGGTCGGGGCGAGCAGTACTTC.

The CDR3 spells CASSPIAGEGEQYF. The CDR3 DNA sequence: TGTGCCAGCAGCCCCATAGCGGGAGAAGGCGAGCAGTACTTC. The rearrangement links TRBV11-2 to TRBJ2-7, with 9 bases identical to TRBD2. Trimming took 5 bases from V and 6 from J; bases not matched to a gene: 8. Germline V gene sequence: CDR1 SGHAT, CDR2 FQNNGV. The CDR3 runs to 14 residues.

This clonotype was recorded many times. The chain recombines TRBV20-1 with TRBJ1-5; D gene uncertain. The germline CDR1 and CDR2 sequences are DFQATT and SNEGSKA (reference sequence). This CDR3 contains 13 residues. Trimming cost V 4 bases and J 0 bases, with 7 bases left between them. The CDR3 reads CSAKMTSNQPQHF. The CDR3 region has the DNA TGCAGTGCTAAGATGACTAGCAATCAGCCCCAGCATTTT.

In nucleotides, the CDR3 is TGTGCCAGCAGAGAGCTAGCGGGGGGGTCATCCTACGAGCAGTACTTC. Amino acids: CASRELAGGSSYEQYF. The chain combines TRBV2 with TRBJ2-7; TRBD2 matches 12 bases. In germline, CDR1 is SNHLY, CDR2 FYNNEI. The CDR3 is 16 amino acids. V trimming: 6 bases; J trimming: 1 base; junction bases outside the gene matches: 7.

The chain has TRBV11-2 and TRBJ1-6; 12 bases are a match to TRBD1. J gave up 10 bases and V 5 bases, and 3 bases lay outside the gene matches. The CDR3 covers 14 residues. CDR1 and CDR2 (germline): SGHAT, FQNNGV. The CDR3 DNA follows: TGTGCCAGCAGCCATGGGACAGGGGGCTCACCCCTCCACTTT. Protein product: CASSHGTGGSPLHF.

This chain connects TRBV7-9 to TRBJ2-7, with D possibly being TRBD1 (6 bases). The V end was cut by 5 bases, the J end by 2 bases, with 13 bases between. The germline V gene encodes CDR1 SEHNR and CDR2 FQNEAQ (reference sequence). CDR3 length equals 14 residues. This chain's CDR3 is CASSPDSGAYEQYF. The DNA of the CDR3 is TGTGCCAGCAGCCCGGACAGTGGGGCCTACGAGCAGTACTTC.

This clonotype showed up many times. The rearrangement links TRBV2 to TRBJ2-7; 7 nucleotides agree with TRBD1. Trimming removed 5 bases from V and 5 bases from J; junction bases left unmatched: 9. This CDR3 spans 14 amino acids. The germline CDR1 and CDR2 sequences are SNHLY and FYNNEI. As DNA, the CDR3 is TGTGCCAGCAGTCAGGACAGGAGCGTCAACGAGCAGTACTTC. Translation: CASSQDRSVNEQYF.

The chain uses TRBV12-3 or TRBV12-4 and TRBJ1-2; 7 bases align to TRBD1. Trimming cost V 6 bases and J 13 bases; bases outside gene matches: 5. This CDR3 has 10 residues. The CDR3 DNA reads TGTGCCAGCAGAATTGCAGGGGGCACCTTC. Translated: CASRIAGGTF.

The table lists this clonotype with a few counts. The V and J genes are TRBV7-9 and TRBJ1-5; a possible D gene is TRBD1 (6 bases). The V end was cut by 8 bases, the J end by 6 bases, with 14 bases between. The germline V gene has CDR1 SEHNR and CDR2 FQNEAQ (reference sequence). This CDR3 has 13 residues. CDR3 residues: CASQGGARQPQHF. CDR3 DNA sequence: TGTGCCAGCCAAGGGGGGGCTCGTCAGCCCCAGCATTTT. Using reference TRBV7-9 and TRBJ1-5 for the parts outside the CDR3, the full variable domain is DTGVSQNPRHKITKRGQNVTFRCDPISEHNRLYWYRQTLGQGPEFLTYFQNEAQLEKSRLLSDRFSAERPKGSFSTLEIQRTEQGDSAMYLCASQGGARQPQHFGDGTRLSIL.

The chain uses TRBV7-9 and TRBJ2-5, with D perhaps matching TRBD1 (5 bases). Germline lookup yields CDR1 SEHNR and CDR2 FQNEAQ (reference sequence). Trimming cost V 3 bases and J 1 base, with 12 bases left between them. The CDR3 runs 15 residues. The CDR3 here is CASSLDTRTQETQYF. CDR3 in DNA: TGTGCCAGCAGCTTGGACACTCGTACCCAAGAGACCCAGTACTTC. Filled out from reference TRBV7-9 and TRBJ2-5, the complete variable domain reads DTGVSQNPRHKITKRGQNVTFRCDPISEHNRLYWYRQTLGQGPEFLTYFQNEAQLEKSRLLSDRFSAERPKGSFSTLEIQRTEQGDSAMYLCASSLDTRTQETQYFGPGTRLLVL.

This chain connects TRBV20-1 to TRBJ2-5; 8 positions match TRBD1. From germline, CDR1 is DFQATT and CDR2 SNEGSKA (reference sequence). The CDR3 has 14 residues. This CDR3 is CSHSTGGGQETQYF. CDR3 DNA: TGCTCACATTCAACAGGGGGAGGACAAGAGACCCAGTACTTC.

This clonotype has at least ten counts. The chain couples TRBV10-3 to TRBJ2-5; 7 nucleotides align to TRBD1. Germline V CDR1 and CDR2: ENHRY, SYGVKD. The CDR3 spans 13 residues. Trimming took 7 bases from V and 4 from J; bases not matched to a gene: 6. Written as DNA, the CDR3 is TGTGCCATCAAAGTGACAGGGACAGAGACCCAGTACTTC. Encoded protein: CAIKVTGTETQYF.

V gene TRBV20-1 combines with J gene TRBJ1-1, with 7 bases identical to TRBD1. Germline lookup yields CDR1 DFQATT and CDR2 SNEGSKA (reference sequence). The CDR3 spans 14 residues. For the CDR3, the DNA is TGCAGCGTACCGACAGGGTTGGTAGGCACTGAAGCTTTCTTT. It translates to CSVPTGLVGTEAFF.

This clonotype was seen only a few times. J is TRBJ2-2 and V is TRBV12-3 or TRBV12-4; D is ambiguous. This CDR3 region has 13 residues. V gave up 5 bases and J gave up 5 bases, with 9 bases separating them. CDR3 sequence (DNA): TGTGCCAGCAGTACCCGTCGGACCGGGGAGCTGTTTTTT. It is translated as CASSTRRTGELFF.

The chain employs TRBV25-1 and TRBJ2-7; possibly TRBD1 or TRBD2 for D (5 bases each). The CDR3 is made up of 16 amino acids. The V end was cut by 3 bases, the J end by 7 bases, with 22 bases between. Germline CDR1 is MGHDK and CDR2 is SYGVNS. CDR3 residues: CASSDPRPGPNFEQYF. The CDR3 DNA is TGTGCCAGCAGTGATCCCCGGCCGGGACCTAACTTTGAGCAGTACTTC.

The CDR3 loop is CASSLKGTGVIKPQYF. The CDR3 DNA reads TGTGCCAGCAGCCTTAAGGGGACAGGAGTCATCAAACCCCAGTACTTC. The chain uses TRBV7-2 and TRBJ2-5, with 8 bases identical to TRBD1. The CDR3 has 16 residues. After removal of 5 bases from V and 9 bases from J, the junction contained 17 bases not matched to a gene. Germline-derived CDR1 and CDR2 are SGHTA and FQGNSA.

On this clonotype: The CDR3 end shows no conserved phenylalanine or tryptophan, and so a read error is likely. This chain joins TRBV5-1 and TRBJ2-5, with a weak D call TRBD2 (6 bases). This CDR3 is built from 18 residues. Germline CDR1 is SGHRS and CDR2 is YFSETQ. V lost 5 bases and J 4 bases, leaving 27 bases between the germline ends. CDR3 sequence: CASSETFGGSARGETQYL. The CDR3 DNA is TGCGCCAGCAGTGAAACCTTTGGAGGGAGCGCACGGGGAGAGACCCAGTACCTC.